This TCR beta chain came from a study of identical twins. Study-wide results and limits: Instead of following the same donors, the conclusions were based on cross-sectional statistical analysis.

Template switching created a universal primer site, and the cDNA included unique molecular identifiers. TCRdb re-analysed the 5' RACE reads in MiXCR, keeping a single row per CDR3 protein. Of about 220,000 distinct CDR3 sequences in the sample, around 8% were seen once. There are 14 residues in the CDR3. CDR1 is SGHVS, CDR2 FQNEAQ, per germline. Trimming stripped 4 bases from V and 6 bases from J, with 15 bases between. This clonotype was observed many times. Its specificity is unknown. This sample also appeared in a second study, on yellow fever vaccine responses in identical twins.

Source material: memory (CD45RO+) T cells sorted from blood. The receptor comes from a woman younger than 30 in good health. The chain links TRBV7-8 to TRBJ1-1; no firm D call. CDR3: CASSSAVGVSEAFF. As DNA, the CDR3 is TGTGCCAGCAGCTCCGCGGTAGGAGTATCTGAAGCTTTCTTT.